This TCR beta chain was captured in a study of metastatic and nonmetastatic thyroid tumors. TCRdb reassembled clones from the PCR reads with MiXCR. The sample comprises around 35,000 clones, 16% of which are singletons, and 3% to 4% rests with the top ten. This clone was counted between two and nine times. An end of the junction does not agree with germline; a read error may underlie this. All patients reached thyroid surgery having received no treatment beforehand. CDR3 length: 12 amino acids. Germline loops: CDR1 MNHNS, CDR2 SASEGT. The sequence was obtained from a female donor with papillary thyroid cancer or a benign thyroid nodule (not recorded which). Some clones in this sample may be carry-over from other donors' samples. V gene TRBV6-1 combines with J gene TRBJ2-1; possible D gene TRBD1, 6 bases. Sequencing was performed on blood. The CDR3 DNA sequence: TGTGCCAGCAGGAAAGAACAGGGTGGTCAGTCCTTC. Translating it yields CASRKEQGGQSF.